This TCR beta chain was found in a study of cytotoxic CD8 clonotypes in ibrutinib-treated CLL. Sequencing was performed with immunoSEQ multiplex PCR; in TCRdb, only in-frame clones are kept and a portion is missing. The sample lists approximately 350,000 clones, 67% occurring once. This CDR3 region has 15 residues. Unmatched junction bases numbered 4, after V lost 0 bases and J lost 4 bases. Germline assignment: CDR1 MGHRA and CDR2 YSYEKL. Source: PBMCs, taken after 36 months of ibrutinib treatment. This chain links TRBV4-1 with TRBJ2-3; TRBD2 matches at 7 bases. The sequence was collected from a human donor with chronic lymphocytic leukemia. CDR3 nucleotides: TGCGCCAGCAGCCAAGAGCGGGGGAGTCCAGATACGCAGTATTTT. Its translation is CASSQERGSPDTQYF.